The 6 T cell receptor beta chains below were found in one sample sequenced in a study of graft-versus-host responses after intestinal transplantation. This table comes from immunoSEQ multiplex PCR, and its TCRdb copy is limited to in-frame clones, with some not included. Of tens of thousands of clones in the sample, around 93% were seen once. These receptors have no identified antigens. This specimen consisted of unstimulated CD4+ T cells sorted from spleen or lymph node cells, obtained before transplant. The receptor set was obtained from a human donor who was the organ donor for an intestinal transplant.

The V gene is TRBV6-1, the J gene TRBJ1-2, with D possibly TRBD1 on 5 matching bases. CDR1 is MNHNS, CDR2 SASEGT, per germline. Trimming stripped 2 bases from V and 8 bases from J, with 15 bases between. CDR3 length: 14 residues. CDR3 coding DNA: TGTGCCAGCAGTGAATCAATACGGGGGGGAGGCTACACCTTC. Its translation: CASSESIRGGGYTF.

This clone appeared once. CDR3 sequence (DNA): TGCGCCAGCAGCTTGGTTACGGGACAGGGTATCTATGAGCAGTTCTTC. Amino acids: CASSLVTGQGIYEQFF. The rearrangement uses TRBV5-1 and TRBJ2-1, with 9 positions matching TRBD1. The CDR3 is 16 amino acids. V lost 0 bases and J lost 8; bases outside the gene matches: 9. Germline V gene lookup returns CDR1 SGHRS and CDR2 YFSETQ.

The chain links TRBV5-4 to TRBJ2-7, with TRBD2 identical over 10 bases. The CDR3 length is 16 residues. Germline assignment: CDR1 SGHNT and CDR2 YYREEE (reference sequence). The J segment lost 0 bases and the V segment lost 0 bases, leaving 3 bases of the junction unmatched. The CDR3 region is CASSLGGLAASYEQYF. CDR3 DNA: TGTGCCAGCAGCTTGGGTGGACTAGCGGCCTCCTACGAGCAGTACTTC. The entire variable domain, with the rest obtained from reference TRBV5-4 and TRBJ2-7, is as follows: ETGVTQSPTHLIKTRGQQVTLRCSSQSGHNTVSWYQQALGQGPQFIFQYYREEENGRGNFPPRFSGLQFPNYSSELNVNALELDDSALYLCASSLGGLAASYEQYFGPGTRLTVT.

This clone has a single count. V is TRBV20-1 and J is TRBJ2-4; D ambiguous. The ends were cut back, 5 bases at V and 3 bases at J, with 5 bases in the middle. The CDR3 length is 11 residues. Germline loops: CDR1 DFQATT, CDR2 SNEGSKA (reference sequence). The CDR3 protein is CSALVKNIQYF. For the CDR3, the DNA is TGCAGTGCTTTAGTCAAAAACATTCAGTACTTC.

The chain joins TRBV30 to TRBJ2-1; weak D call: TRBD2 (5 bases). CDR3 length: 14 amino acids. Germline V gene lookup returns CDR1 GTSNPN and CDR2 SVGIG (reference sequence). V gave up 5 bases and J gave up 4 bases, with 15 bases separating them. The CDR3 sequence is CAWEHGKGYNEQFF. The CDR3 DNA follows: TGTGCCTGGGAACACGGGAAAGGGTACAATGAGCAGTTCTTC.

The V and J genes are TRBV2 and TRBJ2-5; 9 bases line up with TRBD2. The junction had 5 bases not matched to a gene; V was cut back by 4 bases and J by 5 bases. Germline V gene data show CDR1 as SNHLY and CDR2 as FYNNEI. The CDR3 covers 14 residues. The CDR3 DNA follows: TGTGCCAGCAGTGGGGGTAGCGGGGGTGAGACCCAGTACTTC. Protein product: CASSGGSGGETQYF.